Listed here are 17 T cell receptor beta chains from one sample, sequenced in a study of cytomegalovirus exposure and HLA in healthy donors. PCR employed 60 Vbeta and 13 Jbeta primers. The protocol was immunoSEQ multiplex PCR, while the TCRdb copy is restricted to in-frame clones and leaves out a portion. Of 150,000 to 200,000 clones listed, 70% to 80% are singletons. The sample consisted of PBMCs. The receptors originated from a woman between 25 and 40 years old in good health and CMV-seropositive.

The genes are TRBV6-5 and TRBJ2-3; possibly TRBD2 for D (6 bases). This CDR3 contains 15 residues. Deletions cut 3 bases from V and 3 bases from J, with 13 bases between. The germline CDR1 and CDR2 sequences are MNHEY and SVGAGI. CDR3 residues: CASSYWPGDTDTQYF. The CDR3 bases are TGTGCCAGCAGTTATTGGCCGGGAGATACAGATACGCAGTATTTT.

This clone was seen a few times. CDR3 sequence reads: CASSQLQGTDSPLHF. CDR3 sequence (DNA): TGCGCCAGCAGCCAGTTGCAGGGTACGGATTCACCCCTCCACTTT. The chain employs TRBV4-1 and TRBJ1-6, with a tentative D call TRBD1 (5 bases). This CDR3 has 15 residues. Germline CDR1 reads MGHRA; CDR2 reads YSYEKL. The V end lost 3 bases, the J end lost 8 bases, and 14 bases lay between the germline ends.

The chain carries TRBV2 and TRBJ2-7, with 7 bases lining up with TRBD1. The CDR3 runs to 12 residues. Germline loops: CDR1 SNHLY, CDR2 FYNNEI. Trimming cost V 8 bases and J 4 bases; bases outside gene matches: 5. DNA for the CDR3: TGTGCCAGCTATGGGACAGATTACGAGCAGTACTTC. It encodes CASYGTDYEQYF.

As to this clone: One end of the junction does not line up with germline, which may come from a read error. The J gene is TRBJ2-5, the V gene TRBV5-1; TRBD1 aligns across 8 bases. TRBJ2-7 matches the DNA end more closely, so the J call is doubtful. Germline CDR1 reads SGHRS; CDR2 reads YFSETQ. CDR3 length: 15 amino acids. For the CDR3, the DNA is TGCGCCAGCCGCTTATCGGGACAGGCGGGCGACGAGCAGTACTTC. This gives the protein CASRLSGQAGDEQYF.

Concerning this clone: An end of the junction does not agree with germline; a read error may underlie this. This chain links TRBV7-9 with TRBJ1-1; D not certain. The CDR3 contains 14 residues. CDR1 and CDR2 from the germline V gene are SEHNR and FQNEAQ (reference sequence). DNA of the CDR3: TGTTCCAGCAGCCCTAGAGGCCCCGACACTGAAGCTTTCTTT. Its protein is CSSSPRGPDTEAFF.

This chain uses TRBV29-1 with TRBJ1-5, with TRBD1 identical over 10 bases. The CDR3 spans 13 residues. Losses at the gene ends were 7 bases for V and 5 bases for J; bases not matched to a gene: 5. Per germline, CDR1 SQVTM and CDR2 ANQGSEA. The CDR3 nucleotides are TGCAGCGGTGCGACAGGGGGCGATCAGCCCCAGCATTTT. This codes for CSGATGGDQPQHF.

CDR3 protein: CASLHRGYGYTF. CDR3 DNA sequence: TGTGCCAGCTTACACAGGGGGTATGGCTACACCTTC. The chain has TRBV6-5 and TRBJ1-2; 8 bases match TRBD1. V lost 8 bases, J lost 5 bases, and 4 bases stayed unmatched. Germline V lookup: CDR1 MNHEY, CDR2 SVGAGI. The CDR3 has 12 residues.

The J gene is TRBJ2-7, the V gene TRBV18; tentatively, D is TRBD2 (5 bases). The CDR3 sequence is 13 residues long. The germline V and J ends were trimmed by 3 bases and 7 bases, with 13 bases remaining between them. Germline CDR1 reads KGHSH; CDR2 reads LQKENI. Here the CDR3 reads CASSPTRTGEQYF. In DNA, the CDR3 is TGTGCCAGCTCACCTACTCGAACGGGGGAGCAGTACTTC.

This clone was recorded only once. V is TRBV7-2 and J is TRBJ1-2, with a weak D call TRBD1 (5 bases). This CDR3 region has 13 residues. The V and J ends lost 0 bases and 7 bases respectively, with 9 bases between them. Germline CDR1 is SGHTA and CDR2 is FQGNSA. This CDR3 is CASSLAPGFGYTF. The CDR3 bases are TGTGCCAGCAGCTTAGCGCCAGGGTTTGGCTACACCTTC.

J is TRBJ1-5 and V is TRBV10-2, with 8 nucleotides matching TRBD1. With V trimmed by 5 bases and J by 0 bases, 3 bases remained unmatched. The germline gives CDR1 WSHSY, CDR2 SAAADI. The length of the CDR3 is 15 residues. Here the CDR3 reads CASSHTGGSNQPQHF. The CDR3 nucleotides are TGCGCCAGCAGTCACACAGGGGGTAGCAATCAGCCCCAGCATTTT.

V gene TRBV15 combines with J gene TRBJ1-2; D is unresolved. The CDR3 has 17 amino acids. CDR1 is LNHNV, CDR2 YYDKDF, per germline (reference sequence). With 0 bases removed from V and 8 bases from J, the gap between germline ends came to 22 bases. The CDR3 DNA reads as TGTGCCACCAGCAGAGATAGTTCATTCGCAGGTGGTTTGGGCTACACCTTC. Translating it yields CATSRDSSFAGGLGYTF.

CDR3 loop: CASSLGEGAQYF. The CDR3, as DNA: TGTGCCAGCAGCTTAGGGGAGGGGGCGCAGTATTTT. This chain connects TRBV7-2 to TRBJ2-3, with D perhaps TRBD2 (7 bases). This CDR3 spans 12 amino acids. Trimming removed 1 base from V and 10 bases from J, with 9 bases in between. The germline CDR1 and CDR2 sequences are SGHTA and FQGNSA.

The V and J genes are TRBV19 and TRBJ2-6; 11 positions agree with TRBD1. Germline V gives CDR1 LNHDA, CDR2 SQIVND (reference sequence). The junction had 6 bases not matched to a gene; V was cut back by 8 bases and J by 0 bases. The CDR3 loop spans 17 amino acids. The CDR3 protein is CASGPGQGASGANVLTF. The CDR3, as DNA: TGTGCCAGTGGCCCTGGACAGGGGGCCTCTGGGGCCAACGTCCTGACTTTC.

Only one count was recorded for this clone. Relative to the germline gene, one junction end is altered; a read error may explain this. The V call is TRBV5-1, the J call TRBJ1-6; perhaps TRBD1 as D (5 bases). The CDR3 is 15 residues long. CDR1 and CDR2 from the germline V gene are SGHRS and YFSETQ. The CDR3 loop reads CASSLGGTSESPLHF. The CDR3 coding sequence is TGTGCCAGCAGCTTGGGGGGGACTTCGGAATCACCCCTCCACTTT.

The CDR3 sequence: CASSSLGVAGDDEQYF. The DNA of the CDR3 is TGTGCCAGCAGCTCCCTCGGGGTAGCGGGGGACGACGAGCAGTACTTC. The chain combines TRBV11-2 with TRBJ2-7; 9 bases match TRBD2. Germline values: CDR1 SGHAT, CDR2 FQNNGV. This CDR3 has 16 amino acids. Trimming took 4 bases from V and 5 from J; bases not matched to a gene: 12.

The CDR3 region has the DNA TGTGCCAGCAGCTTAGCGGTGGGAGGGGGTGAGCAGTACTTC. Translated, it gives CASSLAVGGGEQYF. The chain has TRBV11-2 and TRBJ2-7, with D perhaps TRBD2 (7 bases). CDR1 is SGHAT and CDR2 is FQNNGV in the germline V gene. This CDR3 has 14 amino acids. Trimming took off 1 base at V and 7 bases at J, with 14 bases between the two ends.

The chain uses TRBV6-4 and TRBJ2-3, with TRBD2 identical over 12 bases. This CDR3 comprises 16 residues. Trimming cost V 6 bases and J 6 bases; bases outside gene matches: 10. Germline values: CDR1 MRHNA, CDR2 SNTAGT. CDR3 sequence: CASSPITSGGFDTQYF. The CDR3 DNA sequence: TGTGCCAGCAGCCCCATTACTAGCGGGGGGTTTGATACGCAGTATTTT.